Listed here are 32 T cell receptor beta chains from one sample, sequenced in a study of human T cells and chemical hapten exposure. As for time point: pre-sensitization, week 0. Treatment meaning: therapeutic diphenylcyclopropenone sensitization with weekly scalp DPC. A single record per CDR3 protein comes from TCRdb applying MiXCR to the RACE reads. The sample holds tens of thousands of distinct CDR3 sequences, around 9.6% seen once. The sequenced sample was whole blood, obtained in connection with sensitization to the hapten diphenylcyclopropenone (DPC). The source of these receptors is a woman aged 35 to 49 with alopecia areata. Some clones in this sample may be carry-over from other donors' samples.

This clonotype was seen ten or more times. The chain joins TRBV12-3 or TRBV12-4 to TRBJ1-1, with TRBD1 matching 7 bases. The CDR3 has 15 amino acids. Trimming removed 6 bases from V and 4 bases from J; junction bases left unmatched: 11. CDR3 bases: TGTGCCAGCAGCCTTAGACAGGGTAGTTCCACTGAAGCTTTCTTT. Translating it yields CASSLRQGSSTEAFF.

In this sample, this clonotype turned up many times. CDR3: CASSSGQIKNIQYF. The CDR3 nucleotides are TGTGCCAGCAGCTCTGGACAAATCAAAAACATTCAGTACTTC. V and J are TRBV13 and TRBJ2-4, with TRBD1 as a possible D gene (5 bases). Germline CDR1 and CDR2: PRHDT and FYEKMQ (reference sequence). V was trimmed by 4 bases and J by 3 bases, leaving 10 bases between them. CDR3 length: 14 residues.

The V and J genes are TRBV12-3 or TRBV12-4 and TRBJ2-1; D not resolved. CDR3 length equals 17 residues. V dropped 6 bases and J dropped 2 bases, with 20 bases sitting between them. The CDR3 here is CASSPWVGKGPYNEQFF. The CDR3 bases are TGTGCCAGCAGCCCCTGGGTTGGCAAAGGCCCCTACAATGAGCAGTTCTTC.

This clonotype was found many times. This chain joins TRBV5-4 and TRBJ2-5; the match to TRBD2 covers 11 bases. There are 15 residues in the CDR3. J gave up 2 bases and V 4 bases, and 4 bases lay outside the gene matches. Germline V gene lookup returns CDR1 SGHNT and CDR2 YYREEE (reference sequence). This CDR3 is CASSPTSGAQETQYF. As DNA, the CDR3 is TGTGCCAGCAGCCCGACTAGCGGGGCTCAAGAGACCCAGTACTTC.

This clonotype was seen only a few times. This chain joins TRBV20-1 and TRBJ1-5; no clear D. V lost 3 bases, J lost 0 bases, and 6 bases lay in between. The CDR3 covers 13 residues. Germline CDR1 reads DFQATT; CDR2 reads SNEGSKA (reference sequence). CDR3 in amino acids: CSASLHSNQPQHF. DNA for the CDR3: TGCAGTGCTAGTTTGCATAGCAATCAGCCCCAGCATTTT.

With regard to this clonotype: A read error is possible here, since a much larger clone lies one base away. The chain couples TRBV7-9 to TRBJ1-1; no firm D call. This CDR3 contains 15 residues. Germline values: CDR1 SEHNR, CDR2 FQNEAQ (reference sequence). As DNA, the CDR3 is TGTGCCAGCAGCTTAAGTAGGCCCGCGAACACTGAAGCTCTCTTT. Protein product: CASSLSRPANTEALF.

The chain has TRBV4-2 and TRBJ2-7; D perhaps matches TRBD2 (6 bases). Trimming left V 3 bases short and J 0 bases short, with 15 bases between. The germline V gene has CDR1 LGHNA and CDR2 YNFKEQ. This CDR3 has 16 residues. In nucleotides, the CDR3 is TGTGCCAGCAGCCACGGAGTGGGGGGTAGCTCCTACGAGCAGTACTTC. Its protein product is CASSHGVGGSSYEQYF.

This sequence joins TRBV7-2 and TRBJ1-4; TRBD1 is a possible D gene (6 bases). The germline V gene encodes CDR1 SGHTA and CDR2 FQGNSA. This CDR3 spans 14 amino acids. V was pared by 4 bases and J by 8 bases, with 14 bases between. The CDR3 sequence is CASSSGEVFEKLFF. The CDR3, as DNA: TGTGCCAGCAGCTCAGGGGAGGTTTTCGAAAAACTGTTTTTT.

The sample holds a few counts of this clonotype. The chain is built from TRBV4-1 and TRBJ1-1; D uncertain. Germline V gene sequence: CDR1 MGHRA, CDR2 YSYEKL. The CDR3 length is 15 residues. Trimming took 0 bases from V and 2 from J, leaving 10 bases between them. This CDR3 is CASSQEPLPNTEAFF. CDR3 DNA: TGCGCCAGCAGCCAAGAGCCGCTTCCCAACACTGAAGCTTTCTTT.

The gene calls are TRBV3-1 and TRBJ2-4; 8 bases are a match to TRBD1. Unmatched junction bases numbered 6, after V lost 2 bases and J lost 6 bases. In germline, CDR1 is LGHDT, CDR2 YNNKEL (reference sequence). The CDR3 has 15 residues. CDR3 DNA sequence: TGTGCCAGCAGCCAATACACAGGGGGTAGAAACATTCAGTACTTC. Its translation: CASSQYTGGRNIQYF.

This clonotype has a handful of counts. The chain carries TRBV6-2 or TRBV6-3 and TRBJ2-1; 8 bases fit TRBD2. Germline V gene lookup returns CDR1 MNHEY and CDR2 SVGEGT. The CDR3 length is 15 residues. The ends lost 6 bases at V and 9 bases at J; junction bases unmatched: 13. CDR3 loop: CASRKPGLGRSEQFF. The CDR3 DNA is TGTGCCAGCAGAAAACCGGGACTAGGGAGGAGTGAGCAGTTCTTC.

The V gene is TRBV12-2, the J gene TRBJ2-3; the table calls TRBD1, which could not be checked here. TRBV12-2 is a known pseudogene. The CDR3 is 16 residues long. The CDR3: CASRPSGTCRTDTQYF. CDR3 coding DNA: TGTGCAAGTCGCCCCTCCGGGACGTGCAGGACAGATACGCAGTATTTT.

Many counts were recorded for this clonotype. The chain uses TRBV20-1 and TRBJ1-5, with 8 bases lining up with TRBD1. Per germline, CDR1 DFQATT and CDR2 SNEGSKA (reference sequence). V lost 0 bases, J lost 4 bases, and 5 bases stayed unmatched. This CDR3 contains 15 residues. The CDR3 DNA reads TGCAGTGCTAGAGATAGGACAGGGCCGAATCAGCCCCAGCATTTT. Its protein product is CSARDRTGPNQPQHF.

The V and J genes are TRBV20-1 and TRBJ2-7; D is unresolved. The CDR3 consists of 13 residues. Germline CDR1 is DFQATT and CDR2 is SNEGSKA (reference sequence). V dropped 0 bases and J dropped 5 bases, with 11 bases sitting between them. The CDR3 DNA follows: TGCAGTGCTAGAGAAGCAGGTTGGCACGAGCAGTACTTC. It encodes CSAREAGWHEQYF.

This clonotype was detected a few times. The chain has TRBV20-1 and TRBJ1-2, with D hard to call. CDR1 is DFQATT, CDR2 SNEGSKA, per germline (reference sequence). The germline V and J ends were trimmed by 5 bases and 4 bases, with 17 bases remaining between them. The CDR3 is made up of 14 amino acids. The CDR3 protein is CSAVTVLKSYGYTF. CDR3 nucleotide sequence: TGCAGTGCTGTAACCGTACTCAAATCCTATGGCTACACCTTC.

This clonotype appeared a few times. This chain connects TRBV12-3 or TRBV12-4 to TRBJ2-6; D uncertain. The CDR3 runs to 14 residues. V lost 1 base and J lost 4, with 5 bases in between. The CDR3 DNA sequence: TGTGCCAGCAGTTTAGAGGCGGGGGCCAACGTCCTGACTTTC. Translation gives CASSLEAGANVLTF.

This clonotype showed up just a few times. This chain joins TRBV6-2 or TRBV6-3 and TRBJ2-1; 10 bases are shared with TRBD2. Germline V gene data show CDR1 as MNHEY and CDR2 as SVGEGT. The V and J ends lost 2 bases and 0 bases, in that order; junction bases with no gene match: 1. This CDR3 spans 16 amino acids. CDR3: CASSYVAGGSYNEQFF. DNA of the CDR3: TGTGCCAGCAGTTACGTAGCGGGAGGCTCCTACAATGAGCAGTTCTTC.

This clonotype was found many times. The J gene is TRBJ2-7, the V gene TRBV3-1; 8 bases are a match to TRBD1. Germline-derived CDR1 and CDR2 are LGHDT and YNNKEL (reference sequence). The V and J ends lost 4 bases and 6 bases, in that order; junction bases with no gene match: 14. This CDR3 has 16 residues. CDR3 loop: CASSLTGGSPSGEQYF. The CDR3 DNA sequence: TGTGCCAGCAGCCTCACAGGGGGTTCACCGAGTGGCGAGCAGTACTTC.

This clonotype occurred many times. The chain recombines TRBV21-1 with TRBJ1-5. TRBV21-1 is a pseudogene segment. CDR3 length: 16 residues. This CDR3 is CASSLRRSIPNQPQHF. In DNA, the CDR3 is TGTGCCAGCAGCCTCCGACGCAGTATCCCCAATCAGCCCCAGCATTTT.

This clonotype was seen only a few times. The chain couples TRBV15 to TRBJ2-2, with TRBD1 as a possible D gene (5 bases). V lost 0 bases, J lost 6 bases, and 11 bases lay in between. This CDR3 has 15 amino acids. The germline V gene has CDR1 LNHNV and CDR2 YYDKDF (reference sequence). CDR3 region: CATSRDPTAAGELFF. The DNA for the CDR3 is TGTGCCACCAGCAGAGATCCGACAGCCGCCGGGGAGCTGTTTTTT.

The chain has TRBV4-3 and TRBJ1-6, with D maybe TRBD1 (5 bases). Germline V CDR1 and CDR2: LGHNA, YSLEER. This CDR3 is built from 17 residues. V lost 0 bases and J 7 bases, leaving 16 bases between the germline ends. For the CDR3, the DNA is TGCGCCAGCAGCCAAGACCCCCAGGGTGGTATGAATTCACCCCTCCACTTT. It codes for CASSQDPQGGMNSPLHF.

This clonotype appeared many times. V is TRBV5-1 and J is TRBJ2-7; the match to TRBD1 covers 7 bases. There are 14 residues in the CDR3. V lost 2 bases to trimming and J lost 3 bases; unmatched junction nucleotides: 5. Germline V gene data show CDR1 as SGHRS and CDR2 as YFSETQ. The CDR3 region is CASSFGDRYYEQYF. For the CDR3, the DNA is TGCGCCAGCAGCTTCGGGGACAGATACTACGAGCAGTACTTC.

This clonotype has ten or more counts. CDR3 in amino acids: CASSGQGEYGYTF. The CDR3 DNA is TGTGCCAGCAGTGGACAGGGAGAATATGGCTACACCTTC. The chain combines TRBV12-3 or TRBV12-4 with TRBJ1-2; TRBD1 aligns across 8 bases. The length of the CDR3 is 13 residues. V lost 5 bases to trimming and J lost 5 bases; unmatched junction nucleotides: 4.

This clonotype was detected only a few times. V is TRBV5-1 and J is TRBJ2-7, with TRBD2 matching over 11 bases. This CDR3 has 14 residues. Germline CDR1 SGHRS, CDR2 YFSETQ. V lost 2 bases, J lost 3 bases, and 1 base stayed unmatched. CDR3 amino acids: CASSFGLAGYEQYF. CDR3 DNA sequence: TGCGCCAGCAGCTTCGGACTAGCGGGCTACGAGCAGTACTTC.

Many counts were recorded for this clonotype. The chain joins TRBV7-9 to TRBJ2-3; 8 nucleotides line up with TRBD2. V trimming: 8 bases; J trimming: 2 bases; junction bases outside the gene matches: 12. There are 16 residues in the CDR3. Germline V gene lookup returns CDR1 SEHNR and CDR2 FQNEAQ (reference sequence). CDR3 DNA: TGTGCCAGCCCGGCCGGCGGGGGGAGCCTCACAGATACGCAGTATTTT. Translation gives CASPAGGGSLTDTQYF.

J is TRBJ1-2 and V is TRBV5-4, with D uncertain. V gave up 4 bases and J gave up 1 base, with 11 bases separating them. Germline V lookup: CDR1 SGHNT, CDR2 YYREEE (reference sequence). The CDR3 is made up of 14 amino acids. Here the CDR3 reads CASSHDIVNYGYTF. CDR3 coding DNA: TGTGCCAGCAGCCATGACATAGTTAACTATGGCTACACCTTC.

This clonotype was seen ten or more times. The rearrangement uses TRBV14 and TRBJ1-2; D is unresolved. V was clipped by 0 bases and J by 4 bases, with 6 bases between them. From germline, CDR1 is SGHDN and CDR2 FVKESK. The CDR3 extends over 13 amino acids. The CDR3, as DNA: TGTGCCAGCAGCCAAGATAGAGTCTATGGCTACACCTTC. This sequence encodes CASSQDRVYGYTF. The full variable domain, its missing parts supplied by reference TRBV14 and TRBJ1-2, is EAGVTQFPSHSVIEKGQTVTLRCDPISGHDNLYWYRRVMGKEIKFLLHFVKESKQDESGMPNNRFLAERTGGTYSTLKVQPAELEDSGVYFCASSQDRVYGYTFGSGTRLTVV.

Points on this clonotype: Being one base from a much bigger clone, this may be a read error. V usage is TRBV5-5 and J usage is TRBJ1-5, with D uncertain. The CDR3 covers 14 residues. Trimming removed 3 bases at V and 0 bases at J, with 7 bases between. Germline assignment: CDR1 SGHKS and CDR2 YYEKEE (reference sequence). The CDR3 is CASSYGLSNQPQHF. CDR3 nucleotide sequence: TGTGCCAGCAGCTATGGACTTAGCAATCAGCCCCAGCATTTT.

This clonotype appeared many times. The rearrangement joins TRBV5-6 to TRBJ2-5; 8 positions agree with TRBD1. The CDR3 consists of 13 residues. Trimming cost V 5 bases and J 3 bases; bases outside gene matches: 3. CDR1 SGHDT and CDR2 YYEEEE come from the germline V gene. In nucleotides, the CDR3 is TGTGCCAGCAGTCAACAGGGGGAAGAGACCCAGTACTTC. Encoded protein: CASSQQGEETQYF.

This clonotype was seen a few times. The gene calls are TRBV7-2 and TRBJ2-7, with 7 bases identical to TRBD1. After removal of 5 bases from V and 4 bases from J, the junction contained 11 bases not matched to a gene. The CDR3 length is 15 residues. CDR1 and CDR2 from the germline V gene are SGHTA and FQGNSA. CDR3 in DNA: TGTGCCAGCAGCATACGACAGGGCATGGGGTACGAGCAGTACTTC. Translating gives CASSIRQGMGYEQYF.

This clonotype has more than one count but fewer than ten. The chain employs TRBV29-1 and TRBJ2-5; weak D call: TRBD2 (5 bases). The V and J ends lost 6 bases and 2 bases respectively, with 7 bases between them. The CDR3 extends over 11 amino acids. Looked up from germline, CDR1 is SQVTM and CDR2 is ANQGSEA. CDR3 coding DNA: TGCAGCGTGTCGGGACAAGAGACCCAGTACTTC. This codes for CSVSGQETQYF.

This clonotype was seen ten or more times. The chain recombines TRBV20-1 with TRBJ1-1; weak D call: TRBD1 (6 bases). Trimming stripped 6 bases from V and 1 base from J, with 15 bases between. The CDR3 contains 14 residues. Germline CDR1 is DFQATT and CDR2 is SNEGSKA (reference sequence). The CDR3, as DNA: TGCAGTGCCTACCCCGGACAGCCGAACACTGAAGCTTTCTTT. Translating it yields CSAYPGQPNTEAFF.